This T cell receptor (beta chain) came from a study of blood T cells in healthy people across ages. Using a J-beta primer mix together with a sample-barcoded 5' primer, a second PCR was run for about 6 to 12 cycles. TCRdb called the 5' RACE reads again in MiXCR, with one record for every CDR3 protein. The sample lists 1.4 million or so distinct CDR3 sequences; 35% to 45% were seen once. Germline CDR1 is MNHEY and CDR2 is SVGAGI. Trimming cost V 4 bases and J 6 bases, with 14 bases left between them. The CDR3 runs 14 residues. The specimen sequenced was blood. The gene calls are TRBV6-5 and TRBJ2-3; D possibly matches TRBD1 or TRBD2 (5 bases each). The clonotype comes from a woman younger than 35 in good health. CDR3 protein: CASSSGPAMDTQYF. CDR3 DNA: TGTGCCAGCAGTTCGGGACCAGCTATGGATACGCAGTATTTT.